Below, 27 T cell receptor beta chains from the same sample are listed, as sequenced in a study of T cell responses to AZD1222 COVID-19 vaccine. Here immunoSEQ multiplex PCR was the method, and the copy in TCRdb shows in-frame clones only, minus some. The sample yields some 96,000 clones, 70% to 90% seen once. This specimen was peripheral blood, taken on day 0 of AZD1222 vaccination. All receptors derive from an adult in good health.

This clone has just one count. The rearrangement uses TRBV3-1 (or the pseudogene TRBV3-2) and TRBJ2-7; 9 bases agree with TRBD2. The CDR3 has 14 residues. The germline V gene encodes CDR1 LGHDT and CDR2 YNNKEL (reference sequence). Trimming at V came to 4 bases and at J to 2 bases, leaving 3 bases not matched to a gene. CDR3: CASSPAGGTYEQYF. For the CDR3, the DNA is TGTGCCAGCAGCCCAGCGGGGGGCACCTACGAGCAGTACTTC.

On this clone itself: Other DNA sequences in this specimen translate into the identical CDR3. V gene TRBV4-1 combines with J gene TRBJ2-7; 9 bases are shared with TRBD1. The CDR3 extends over 14 amino acids. Germline V gene sequence: CDR1 MGHRA, CDR2 YSYEKL. Trimming took 4 bases from V and 3 from J; bases not matched to a gene: 4. This CDR3 is CASSRRDRDYEQYF. CDR3 DNA sequence: TGCGCCAGCAGCCGAAGGGACAGGGACTACGAGCAGTACTTC.

V is TRBV7-9 and J is TRBJ1-1; weak D call: TRBD1 (6 bases). There are 15 residues in the CDR3. Germline V gene lookup returns CDR1 SEHNR and CDR2 FQNEAQ (reference sequence). V was shortened by 2 bases and J by 1 base, with 11 bases between the two germline ends. This chain's CDR3 is CASSLSKGQNTEAFF. CDR3 DNA sequence: TGTGCCAGCAGCTTATCTAAGGGACAGAACACTGAAGCTTTCTTT.

This clone was seen only once. This sequence joins TRBV28 and TRBJ1-2; D is uncertain. CDR1 and CDR2 from the germline V gene are MDHEN and SYDVKM. V lost 3 bases and J 0 bases, leaving 11 bases between the germline ends. This CDR3 has 15 amino acids. CDR3 DNA: TGTGCCAGCAGTTTTGTGAAGGGAGCTAACTATGGCTACACCTTC. Its protein is CASSFVKGANYGYTF.

V gene TRBV13 combines with J gene TRBJ2-7, with D tentatively TRBD1 or TRBD2 (5 bases each). Trimming stripped 4 bases from V and 5 bases from J, with 15 bases between. The CDR3 is 14 residues long. Germline CDR1 and CDR2: PRHDT and FYEKMQ (reference sequence). The CDR3 loop reads CASSSAGALDEQYF. In nucleotides, the CDR3 is TGTGCCAGCAGCTCCGCCGGGGCCCTGGACGAGCAGTACTTC.

The chain has TRBV10-3 and TRBJ1-4; 11 bases are a match to TRBD1. V gave up 10 bases and J gave up 10 bases; unmatched junction bases: 11. This CDR3 is 14 amino acids long. Germline values: CDR1 ENHRY, CDR2 SYGVKD. The DNA of the CDR3 is TGTGCCACCGGGTCCGGGACAGGGGGGGGAAAACTGTTTTTT. It translates to CATGSGTGGGKLFF.

CDR3 sequence (DNA): TGTGCCACCAGCCGGCAAACCGGGGGCAATGAGCAGTTCTTC. Translated: CATSRQTGGNEQFF. The chain employs TRBV15 and TRBJ2-1, with a tentative D call TRBD2 (6 bases). This CDR3 contains 14 residues. CDR1 LNHNV and CDR2 YYDKDF come from the germline V gene (reference sequence). Between the trimmed V and J ends, which lost 5 bases and 6 bases, there was a span of 14 bases.

The genes are TRBV5-5 and TRBJ1-2, with D unresolved. From germline, CDR1 is SGHKS and CDR2 YYEKEE (reference sequence). CDR3 size: 14 residues. The V gene lost 0 bases and the J gene lost 0 bases, with 6 bases spanning the gap. CDR3 amino acids: CASSLDGANYGYTF. The CDR3 nucleotides read TGTGCCAGCAGCTTGGACGGTGCTAACTATGGCTACACCTTC.

The chain uses TRBV3-1 (or the pseudogene TRBV3-2) and TRBJ1-4; 7 positions agree with TRBD1. CDR1 and CDR2 (germline): LGHDT, YNNKEL (reference sequence). V was pared by 4 bases and J by 10 bases, with 6 bases of the junction left unmatched. The CDR3 is 13 residues long. CDR3 DNA sequence: TGTGCCAGCAGCCCCAGGGGGTTCGGAAAACTGTTTTTT. It translates to CASSPRGFGKLFF.

This clone showed up just once. The chain couples TRBV11-2 to TRBJ1-1; D not resolved. Trimming took 2 bases from V and 0 from J, leaving 10 bases between them. The CDR3 sequence is 15 residues long. Germline V gene data show CDR1 as SGHAT and CDR2 as FQNNGV. In DNA, the CDR3 is TGTGCCAGCAGCTTATGGACGAGGGTGAACACTGAAGCTTTCTTT. Translated: CASSLWTRVNTEAFF.

There are a few counts of this clone. The chain joins TRBV6-2 or TRBV6-3 to TRBJ2-2; 7 bases align to TRBD1. V was pared by 0 bases and J by 3 bases, with 10 bases of the junction left unmatched. Germline CDR1 MNHEY, CDR2 SVGEGT. The CDR3 runs to 18 residues. CDR3 residues: CASSYSIPTQGDTGELFF. In DNA form, the CDR3 reads TGTGCCAGCAGTTACTCGATCCCTACCCAGGGGGACACCGGGGAGCTGTTTTTT.

The V and J genes are TRBV15 and TRBJ2-7; D not resolved. Germline V gene lookup returns CDR1 LNHNV and CDR2 YYDKDF (reference sequence). V gave up 0 bases and J gave up 7 bases, with 13 bases separating them. The CDR3 is 14 amino acids. As DNA, the CDR3 is TGTGCCACCAGCAGAGATCTATCCGGCTCGGAGCAGTACTTC. This translates into CATSRDLSGSEQYF.

Here the CDR3 DNA reads TGTGCCACCAGCCGAGGGGATACGCAGTATTTT. Translating gives CATSRGDTQYF. The chain uses TRBV24-1 and TRBJ2-3; D is perhaps TRBD2 (5 bases). Germline values: CDR1 KGHDR, CDR2 SFDVKD. CDR3 length: 11 residues. Trimming took 7 bases from V and 6 from J, leaving 7 bases between them.

This clone was counted a few times. CDR3 sequence (DNA): TGTGCCAGCAGCCACACGGGACAGGGACCCCGCTACACCTTC. As protein: CASSHTGQGPRYTF. This chain links TRBV3-1 (or the pseudogene TRBV3-2) with TRBJ1-2; 9 bases map to TRBD1. This CDR3 has 14 residues. CDR1 is LGHDT and CDR2 is YNNKEL in the germline V gene (reference sequence). V shed 3 bases, J shed 9 bases, and the junction held 8 bases outside the gene matches.

This rearrangement joins TRBV6-5 to TRBJ2-7, with D possibly TRBD1 on 6 matching bases. This CDR3 is built from 14 residues. Trimming shortened V by 6 bases and J by 3 bases, and 15 bases separated the two germline ends. Germline V gene lookup returns CDR1 MNHEY and CDR2 SVGAGI. The CDR3 region has the DNA TGTGCCAGCAGCCGAGGGGGTCCCAGCTACGAGCAGTACTTC. Protein sequence: CASSRGGPSYEQYF.

The chain carries TRBV11-3 and TRBJ2-5; 9 bases map to TRBD1. V shed 5 bases, J shed 1 base, and the junction held 8 bases outside the gene matches. The CDR3 has 16 residues. The germline CDR1 and CDR2 sequences are SGHNT and YENEEA. Here the CDR3 reads CASSARDRAFQETQYF. The CDR3 nucleotides are TGTGCCAGCAGCGCGAGGGACAGGGCCTTCCAAGAGACCCAGTACTTC.

This chain connects TRBV20-1 to TRBJ2-1; TRBD2 matches 7 bases. This CDR3 is built from 11 residues. Germline lookup yields CDR1 DFQATT and CDR2 SNEGSKA (reference sequence). The trim removed 7 bases at V and 5 bases at J, leaving 2 bases unmatched. The CDR3 loop is CSELAHNEQFF. The CDR3 DNA is TGCAGTGAACTAGCGCACAATGAGCAGTTCTTC.

This clone was detected only a few times. V is TRBV15 and J is TRBJ1-1; unclear D gene. The CDR3 loop spans 17 amino acids. Germline lookup yields CDR1 LNHNV and CDR2 YYDKDF (reference sequence). Trimming cost V 2 bases and J 0 bases, with 16 bases left between them. CDR3 in DNA: TGTGCCACCAGCAGACGTCCCCTCCGGGGATTGAACACTGAAGCTTTCTTT. Translating gives CATSRRPLRGLNTEAFF.

The rearrangement joins TRBV15 to TRBJ1-4; D not certain. The CDR3 loop spans 14 amino acids. The germline CDR1 and CDR2 sequences are LNHNV and YYDKDF (reference sequence). V lost 1 base, J lost 4 bases, and 7 bases lay in between. Written as DNA, the CDR3 is TGTGCCACCAGCAGAGTCGGTTTTAATGAAAAACTGTTTTTT. Translating gives CATSRVGFNEKLFF.

The genes are TRBV19 and TRBJ2-3; no firm D call. This CDR3 comprises 13 residues. Germline values: CDR1 LNHDA, CDR2 SQIVND (reference sequence). Trimming cost V 4 bases and J 5 bases, with 10 bases left between them. The CDR3 DNA reads as TGTGCCAGTAGTAAGGGCAAAGGAGATACGCAGTATTTT. It translates to CASSKGKGDTQYF.

This clone showed up just a few times. The chain has TRBV5-1 and TRBJ2-7; TRBD1 matches at 12 bases. The ends lost 3 bases at V and 5 bases at J; junction bases unmatched: 6. The germline gives CDR1 SGHRS, CDR2 YFSETQ. The length of the CDR3 is 15 residues. The CDR3 nucleotides are TGCGCCAGCAGCTCCAGCGGGACAGGGGGCCACGAGCAGTACTTC. Translation gives CASSSSGTGGHEQYF.

This sequence joins TRBV6-6 and TRBJ2-7, with 8 bases that match TRBD2. Germline CDR1 and CDR2: MNHNY and SVGAGI (reference sequence). V lost 2 bases to trimming and J lost 3 bases; unmatched junction nucleotides: 0. This CDR3 contains 13 residues. This chain's CDR3 is CASSYAGGYEQYF. As DNA, the CDR3 is TGTGCCAGCAGTTACGCGGGGGGCTACGAGCAGTACTTC.

This clone was detected a few times. The CDR3 DNA is TGTGCCAGCAGTTTACCTCCGAGCTTACAGGGGGCAACCGGGGAGCTGTTTTTT. It translates to CASSLPPSLQGATGELFF. The gene calls are TRBV28 and TRBJ2-2; 9 bases are shared with TRBD1. Germline values: CDR1 MDHEN, CDR2 SYDVKM. Unmatched junction bases numbered 12, after V lost 2 bases and J lost 5 bases. This CDR3 comprises 18 residues.

This chain links TRBV9 with TRBJ1-6; D is uncertain. V lost 4 bases and J 5 bases, leaving 7 bases between the germline ends. CDR1 and CDR2 (germline): SGDLS, YYNGEE. The CDR3 runs 13 residues. This CDR3 reads CASSLADNSPLHF. For the CDR3, the DNA is TGTGCCAGCAGCCTAGCGGATAATTCACCCCTCCACTTT. Full variable domain (remainder filled in from reference TRBV9 and TRBJ1-6): DSGVTQTPKHLITATGQRVTLRCSPRSGDLSVYWYQQSLDQGLQFLIQYYNGEERAKGNILERFSAQQFPDLHSELNLSSLELGDSALYFCASSLADNSPLHFGNGTRLTVT.

The gene calls are TRBV6-5 and TRBJ2-7; D is uncertain. The V and J ends lost 5 bases and 2 bases respectively, with 13 bases between them. This CDR3 region has 14 residues. Germline V gene lookup returns CDR1 MNHEY and CDR2 SVGAGI. Written as DNA, the CDR3 is TGTGCCAGCAGTCCTGCCGGCTCGACCTACGAGCAGTACTTC. Translating it yields CASSPAGSTYEQYF.

The V call is TRBV11-3, the J call TRBJ1-4, with 8 nucleotides matching TRBD1. CDR3 length equals 17 residues. Losses at the gene ends were 5 bases for V and 4 bases for J; bases not matched to a gene: 12. Germline assignment: CDR1 SGHNT and CDR2 YENEEA. Here the CDR3 reads CASSPGWGQESNEKLFF. The CDR3 coding sequence is TGTGCCAGCAGCCCGGGGTGGGGACAGGAGAGTAATGAAAAACTGTTTTTT.

The rearrangement uses TRBV6-5 and TRBJ2-5, with 11 bases that match TRBD2. The CDR3 contains 14 residues. V lost 9 bases, J lost 1 base, and 4 bases stayed unmatched. Germline V CDR1 and CDR2: MNHEY, SVGAGI. The CDR3 loop is CASLAGGPQETQYF. CDR3 DNA: TGTGCCAGTCTAGCGGGGGGCCCCCAAGAGACCCAGTACTTC.